This T cell receptor (beta chain) came from a study of tissue T cells after allogeneic stem cell transplantation. The CDR3 sequence is 17 residues long. Germline-derived CDR1 and CDR2 are LNHDA and SQIVND (reference sequence). The V and J ends lost 6 bases and 0 bases respectively, with 21 bases between them. This table comes from immunoSEQ multiplex PCR, and its TCRdb copy is limited to in-frame clones, with some not included. The repertoire holds about 26,000 clones, with around 90% as singletons. Sequenced material: blood, taken before transplantation. The TCR comes from a male donor aged 60 or over who later had graft-versus-host disease after an allogeneic stem cell transplant. The V call is TRBV19, the J call TRBJ2-7; D is possibly TRBD1 (5 bases). The CDR3 sequence: CASSVGHAGDSSYEQYF. As DNA, the CDR3 is TGTGCCAGTAGCGTTGGTCATGCAGGTGACAGCTCCTACGAGCAGTACTTC.